The rows below give T cell receptor beta chains drawn from one sample of a study of CD4 T cells in relation to SARS-CoV-2 and coronaviruses. Antigen specificity for these receptors is unknown. Only in-frame clones appear in the TCRdb table, and some are missing; sequencing was by immunoSEQ multiplex PCR. The sample consists of tens of thousands of clones, around 75% of them appearing once. The sequenced material came from CD4+ T cells from PBMCs, cultured in vitro. These TCRs come from a human donor in good health. Each CDR3 is given with its conserved first and last residue. Fields, in order: V gene, J gene, clone size, D gene, CDR3 DNA, CDR3 protein. D genes are given only for firm matches. Size values are once, few and many counts, or a class for expanded clones, and some rows have none.

>TRBV5-1|TRBJ1-1|.|TRBD1
TGCGCCAGCAGCTTACGACCGGGACAGTCGAACACTGAAGCTTTCTTT
CASSLRPGQSNTEAFF
>TRBV7-9|TRBJ2-3|.|.
TGTGCCAGCAGCTTAGCTTACCCGTTTAGTGATACGCAGTATTTT
CASSLAYPFSDTQYF
>TRBV24-1|TRBJ2-7|.|TRBD1
TGTGCCACCAGTTCCGGGACAGGGGGACCTTCCGAGCAGTACTTC
CATSSGTGGPSEQYF
>TRBV12-3/TRBV12-4|TRBJ2-5|few|.
TGTGCCAGCAGTTTCAGTTGGGAAGAGACCCAGTACTTC
CASSFSWEETQYF
>TRBV12-2|TRBJ1-5|once|.
TGTGCAAGTCGCCCGAGGGGGGGCATAAAGCCCCAGCATTTT
CASRPRGGIKPQHF
>TRBV3-1/TRBV3-2|TRBJ2-5|.|TRBD2
TGTGCCAGCAGCCAACAACCTAGCGGGAGGAGACCAGAGACCCAGTACTTC
CASSQQPSGRRPETQYF
>TRBV28|TRBJ2-5|.|TRBD2
TGTGCCAGCAGTTCACGGACTAGCGGGAGTTTGGAGACCCAGTACTTC
CASSSRTSGSLETQYF
>TRBV5-1|TRBJ2-3|.|.
TGCGCCAGCACCCTAGCCAGTCCGGGCCCAGATACGCAGTATTTT
CASTLASPGPDTQYF
>TRBV5-1|TRBJ2-5|medium-sized|.
TGCGCCAGCAGCCCGGAACTTAGCAGGACTTCTGAGACCCAGTACTTC
CASSPELSRTSETQYF
>TRBV6-1|TRBJ1-6|.|.
TGTGCCAGCAGTGCGAGCCATAGGGGGGACCCAAGGAATTCACCCCTCCACTTT
CASSASHRGDPRNSPLHF
>TRBV2|TRBJ1-3|.|TRBD1
TGTGCCAGCAGAGAAGGACAGGGCGCGCAGAGAAACACCATATATTTT
CASREGQGAQRNTIYF
>TRBV6-5|TRBJ2-3|once|.
TGTGCCAGCAGCGGGAGCACAGATACGCAGTATTTT
CASSGSTDTQYF
>TRBV28|TRBJ2-7|.|.
TGTGCCAGCACCGCAAGGCAGGGGGGTAGGTACGAGCAGTACTTC
CASTARQGGRYEQYF
>TRBV12-3/TRBV12-4|TRBJ2-1|.|.
TGTGCCAGCAGTCCCAACCACAATGAGCAGTTCTTC
CASSPNHNEQFF
>TRBV11-2|TRBJ1-2|.|.
TGTGCCAGCAGCTTAGGATGGGACTATGGCTACACCTTC
CASSLGWDYGYTF
>TRBV19|TRBJ2-7|.|TRBD2
TGTGCCAGTAATCCGGGACTAGCATTAAACGAGCAGTACTTC
CASNPGLALNEQYF
>TRBV6-5|TRBJ2-7|.|TRBD1
TGTGCCAGCGGGGAGACAGGGCGTTACGAGCAGTACTTC
CASGETGRYEQYF
>TRBV6-1|TRBJ1-5|.|.
TGTGCCAGCAGTGAAAAGCACCAGCCCCAGCATTTT
CASSEKHQPQHF
>TRBV6-5|TRBJ2-3|.|TRBD2
TGTGCCAGCAGTTCCCTAGCGGGCACAGATACGCAGTATTTT
CASSSLAGTDTQYF
>TRBV12-3/TRBV12-4|TRBJ2-5|.|TRBD1
TGTGCCAGCGGTCGCACAGGGGGGGAGACCCAGTACTTC
CASGRTGGETQYF
>TRBV6-4|TRBJ2-2|.|TRBD2
TGTGCCAGCAGTGACTGGACTAGCGGCACCGGGGAGCTGTTTTTT
CASSDWTSGTGELFF
>TRBV3-1/TRBV3-2|TRBJ2-5|.|.
TGTGCCAGCAGCCAAGATGTAAGGTCGGAGACCCAGTACTTC
CASSQDVRSETQYF
>TRBV7-9|TRBJ2-7|.|.
TGTGCCAGCAGTTCGGGTCCTCTTTCCTACGAGCAGTACTTC
CASSSGPLSYEQYF
>TRBV2|TRBJ2-3|once|TRBD2
TGTGCCAGCAGTGTGAGGGCGGGAGGGCCTAGTACAGATACGCAGTATTTT
CASSVRAGGPSTDTQYF
>TRBV12-5|TRBJ1-3|.|.
TGTGCTAGTGGTCAGAGCTCTGGAAACACCATATATTTT
CASGQSSGNTIYF
>TRBV29-1|TRBJ2-7|hyperexpanded|TRBD2
TGCAGCGTTAGGAGCGGCCAGGGAGGGGACGAGCAGTACTTC
CSVRSGQGGDEQYF
>TRBV4-2|TRBJ1-2|.|.
TGTGCCAGCAGCCAAGCGGCGGAAACCACAAACTATGGCTACACCTTC
CASSQAAETTNYGYTF
>TRBV30|TRBJ2-1|.|TRBD2
TGTGCCTGGAGTTTAGCGGGAGGTAGGGACAATGAGCAGTTCTTC
CAWSLAGGRDNEQFF
>TRBV4-1|TRBJ2-3|once|.
TGCGCCAGCAGCCAAGATCAGCTTCATACGCAGTATTTT
CASSQDQLHTQYF
>TRBV15|TRBJ2-4|.|.
TGTGCCACCAGCAGAGAATCCGGGGGCTTAGCCAAAAACATTCAGTACTTC
CATSRESGGLAKNIQYF
>TRBV5-4|TRBJ1-1|.|.
TGTGCCAGCAGCTCTTTGGACAGTTTAGCACCGAACACTGAAGCTTTCTTT
CASSSLDSLAPNTEAFF
>TRBV5-8|TRBJ2-3|.|TRBD2
TGTGCCAGCAGCTTGTATGGGGGGGGCACAGATACGCAGTATTTT
CASSLYGGGTDTQYF
>TRBV27|TRBJ2-1|.|TRBD2
TGTGCCAGAACGGGACTAGCGCACAATGAGCAGTTCTTC
CARTGLAHNEQFF
>TRBV28|TRBJ2-7|medium-sized|.
TGTGCCAGCACCGCCCAGGGATTAGGCTACGAGCAGTACTTC
CASTAQGLGYEQYF
>TRBV5-1|TRBJ1-3|.|.
TGCGCCAGCAGCACCGACACCTTCTCTGGAAACACCATATATTTT
CASSTDTFSGNTIYF
>TRBV7-3|TRBJ2-5|.|TRBD2
TGTGCCAGCAGCTGGACTAGCGGGAGGGGAGAGACCCAGTACTTC
CASSWTSGRGETQYF
>TRBV14|TRBJ2-2|.|.
TGTGCCAGCAGCCAAGCTCAGGGGGAGCTGTTTTTT
CASSQAQGELFF
>TRBV12-2|TRBJ2-1|.|.
TGTGCAAGTCGCCCAACCGGGACTAGCGGGAGAATCGCCTCTGAGCAGTTCTTC
CASRPTGTSGRIASEQFF
>TRBV3-1/TRBV3-2|TRBJ2-1|.|TRBD2
TGTGCCAGCAGCCAAAGCTCGACCGGGACTAGCGGGAGGGGAAATGAGCAGTTCTTC
CASSQSSTGTSGRGNEQFF
>TRBV3-1/TRBV3-2|TRBJ2-1|.|.
TGTGCCAGCAGCCAACGATTCACAGGGTGGGAGCAGTTCTTC
CASSQRFTGWEQFF
>TRBV28|TRBJ1-5|once|.
TGTGCCAGCAGTTTTTTGGAGCAGCCCCAGCATTTT
CASSFLEQPQHF